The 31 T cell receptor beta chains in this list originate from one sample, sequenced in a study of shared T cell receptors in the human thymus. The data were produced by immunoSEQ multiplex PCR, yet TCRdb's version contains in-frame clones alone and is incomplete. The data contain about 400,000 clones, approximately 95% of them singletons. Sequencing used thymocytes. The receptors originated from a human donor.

CDR3 nucleotide sequence: TGTGCCAGCAGCTCCGGGGGGCACGAAGGCTACACCTTC. Protein sequence: CASSSGGHEGYTF. The V and J genes are TRBV7-6 and TRBJ1-2; TRBD1 might be the D (6 bases). CDR3 length: 13 amino acids. The germline gives CDR1 SGHVS, CDR2 FNYEAQ. V shed 4 bases and J shed 8 bases, with 14 bases lying between them. The full variable domain, its missing parts supplied by reference TRBV7-6 and TRBJ1-2, is GAGVSQSPRYKVTKRGQDVALRCDPISGHVSLYWYRQALGQGPEFLTYFNYEAQQDKSGLPNDRFSAERPEGSISTLTIQRTEQRDSAMYRCASSSGGHEGYTFGSGTRLTVV.

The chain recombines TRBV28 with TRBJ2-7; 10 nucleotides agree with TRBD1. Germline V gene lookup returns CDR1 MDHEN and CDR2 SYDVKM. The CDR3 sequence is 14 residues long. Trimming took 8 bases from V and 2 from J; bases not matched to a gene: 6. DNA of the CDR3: TGTGCCAGCCAAGTGGGACAGGGGCCCTACGAGCAGTACTTC. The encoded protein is CASQVGQGPYEQYF.

CDR3: CASSPSGDNEQFF. The DNA for the CDR3 is TGCGCCAGCAGCCCCAGCGGGGACAATGAGCAGTTCTTC. V gene TRBV4-3 combines with J gene TRBJ2-1; 7 bases map to TRBD2. The CDR3 is 13 residues long. CDR1 is LGHNA and CDR2 is YSLEER in the germline V gene. Unmatched junction bases numbered 2, after V lost 4 bases and J lost 5 bases.

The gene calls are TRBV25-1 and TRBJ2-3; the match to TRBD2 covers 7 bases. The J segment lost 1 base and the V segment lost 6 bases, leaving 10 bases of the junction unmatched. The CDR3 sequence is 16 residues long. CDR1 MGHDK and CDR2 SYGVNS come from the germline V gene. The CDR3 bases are TGTGCCAGCAGAGTCTCTAGCGGAACCTGCACAGATACGCAGTATTTT. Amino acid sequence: CASRVSSGTCTDTQYF.

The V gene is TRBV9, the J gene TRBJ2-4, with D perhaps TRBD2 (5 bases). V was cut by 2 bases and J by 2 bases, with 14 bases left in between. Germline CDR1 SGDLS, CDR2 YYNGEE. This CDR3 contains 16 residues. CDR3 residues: CASSVYVRGPKNIQYF. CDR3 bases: TGTGCCAGCAGCGTCTATGTCCGGGGTCCCAAAAACATTCAGTACTTC.

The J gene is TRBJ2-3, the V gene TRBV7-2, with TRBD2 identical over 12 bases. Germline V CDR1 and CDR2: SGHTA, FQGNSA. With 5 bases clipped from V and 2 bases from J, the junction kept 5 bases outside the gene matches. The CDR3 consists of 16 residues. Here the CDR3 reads CASSTLAGGPTDTQYF. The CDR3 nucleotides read TGTGCCAGCAGCACGCTAGCGGGAGGGCCCACAGATACGCAGTATTTT.

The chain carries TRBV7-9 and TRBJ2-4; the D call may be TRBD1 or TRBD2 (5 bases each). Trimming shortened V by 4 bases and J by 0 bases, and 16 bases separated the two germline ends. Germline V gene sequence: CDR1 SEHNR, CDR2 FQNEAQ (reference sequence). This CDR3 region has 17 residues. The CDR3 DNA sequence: TGTGCCAGCAGCTCCCACGGGGCCCGACTAGCCAAAAACATTCAGTACTTC. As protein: CASSSHGARLAKNIQYF.

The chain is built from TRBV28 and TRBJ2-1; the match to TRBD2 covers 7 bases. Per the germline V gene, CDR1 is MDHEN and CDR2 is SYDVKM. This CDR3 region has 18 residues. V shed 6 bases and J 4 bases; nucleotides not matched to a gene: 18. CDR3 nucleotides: TGTGCCAGCAGCTGGGAGGGGTGGGGAGGTTTACCTTACAATGAGCAGTTCTTC. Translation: CASSWEGWGGLPYNEQFF. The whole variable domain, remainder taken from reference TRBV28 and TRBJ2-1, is DVKVTQSSRYLVKRTGEKVFLECVQDMDHENMFWYRQDPGLGLRLIYFSYDVKMKEKGDIPEGYSVSREKKERFSLILESASTNQTSMYLCASSWEGWGGLPYNEQFFGPGTRLTVL.

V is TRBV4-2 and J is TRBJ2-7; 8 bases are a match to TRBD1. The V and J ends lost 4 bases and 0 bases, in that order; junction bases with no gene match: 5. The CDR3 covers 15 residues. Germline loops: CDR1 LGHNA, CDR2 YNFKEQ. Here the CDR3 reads CASSREDRASYEQYF. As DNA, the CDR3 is TGTGCCAGCAGCCGGGAGGACAGGGCCTCCTACGAGCAGTACTTC.

CDR3 nucleotide sequence: TGTGCCAGCAGTTTATGGACACAAGGGAGTCTCACACTAGGCTATGGCTACACCTTC. Its translation is CASSLWTQGSLTLGYGYTF. This chain links TRBV28 with TRBJ1-2, with unresolved D. The CDR3 has 19 residues. Per the germline V gene, CDR1 is MDHEN and CDR2 is SYDVKM. The V end lost 0 bases, the J end lost 4 bases, and 24 bases lay between the germline ends.

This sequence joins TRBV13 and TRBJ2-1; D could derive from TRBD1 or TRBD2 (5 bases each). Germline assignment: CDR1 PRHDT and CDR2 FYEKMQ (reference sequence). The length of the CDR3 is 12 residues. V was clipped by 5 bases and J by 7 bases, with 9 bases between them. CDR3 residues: CASSQGENEQFF. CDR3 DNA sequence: TGTGCCAGCAGCCAAGGGGAGAATGAGCAGTTCTTC.

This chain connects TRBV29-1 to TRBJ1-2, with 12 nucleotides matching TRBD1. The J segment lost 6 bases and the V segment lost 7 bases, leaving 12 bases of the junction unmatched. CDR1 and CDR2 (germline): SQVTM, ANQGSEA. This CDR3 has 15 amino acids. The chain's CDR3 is CSALPGQGAPNGYTF. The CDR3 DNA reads TGCAGCGCCCTCCCGGGACAGGGGGCGCCGAATGGCTACACCTTC.

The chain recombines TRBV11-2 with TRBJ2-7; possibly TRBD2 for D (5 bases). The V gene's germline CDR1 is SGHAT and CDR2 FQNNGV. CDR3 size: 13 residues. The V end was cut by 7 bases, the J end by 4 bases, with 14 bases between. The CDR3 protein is CASTIREGYEQYF. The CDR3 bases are TGTGCCAGCACCATCCGGGAAGGGTACGAGCAGTACTTC.

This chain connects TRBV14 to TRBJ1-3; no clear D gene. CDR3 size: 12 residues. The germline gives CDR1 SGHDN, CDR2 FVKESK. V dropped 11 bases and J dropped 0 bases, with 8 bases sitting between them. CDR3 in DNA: TGTGCCTCCAGGTCCTCTGGAAACACCATATATTTT. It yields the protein CASRSSGNTIYF. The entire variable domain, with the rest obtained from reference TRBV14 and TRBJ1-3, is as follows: EAGVTQFPSHSVIEKGQTVTLRCDPISGHDNLYWYRRVMGKEIKFLLHFVKESKQDESGMPNNRFLAERTGGTYSTLKVQPAELEDSGVYFCASRSSGNTIYFGEGSWLTVV.

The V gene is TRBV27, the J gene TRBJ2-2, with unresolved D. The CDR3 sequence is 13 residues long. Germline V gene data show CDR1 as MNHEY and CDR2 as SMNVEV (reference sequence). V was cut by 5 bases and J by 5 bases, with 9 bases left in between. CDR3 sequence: CASSIRLTGELFF. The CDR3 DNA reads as TGTGCCAGCAGTATCCGCCTTACCGGGGAGCTGTTTTTT.

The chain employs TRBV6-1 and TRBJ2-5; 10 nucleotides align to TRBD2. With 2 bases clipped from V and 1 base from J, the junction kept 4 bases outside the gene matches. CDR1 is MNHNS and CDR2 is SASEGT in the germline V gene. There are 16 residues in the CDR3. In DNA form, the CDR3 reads TGTGCCAGCAGTGAAAAACAGCGGGAGGGCCAAGAGACCCAGTACTTC. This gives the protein CASSEKQREGQETQYF.

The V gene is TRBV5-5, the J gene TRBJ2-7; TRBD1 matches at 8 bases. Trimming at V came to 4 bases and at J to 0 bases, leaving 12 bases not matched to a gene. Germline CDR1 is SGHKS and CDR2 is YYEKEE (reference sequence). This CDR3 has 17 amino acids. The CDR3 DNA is TGTGCCAGCAGCCGGGGCCCGAATCAGGGGGCCTCCTACGAGCAGTACTTC. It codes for CASSRGPNQGASYEQYF.

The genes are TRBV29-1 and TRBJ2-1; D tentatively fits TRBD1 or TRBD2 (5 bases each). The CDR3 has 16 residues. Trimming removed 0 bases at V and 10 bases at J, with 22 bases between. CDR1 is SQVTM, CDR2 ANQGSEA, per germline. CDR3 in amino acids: CSVEEGPPGTDSEQFF. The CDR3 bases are TGCAGCGTTGAAGAGGGACCCCCGGGGACCGACTCAGAGCAGTTCTTC.

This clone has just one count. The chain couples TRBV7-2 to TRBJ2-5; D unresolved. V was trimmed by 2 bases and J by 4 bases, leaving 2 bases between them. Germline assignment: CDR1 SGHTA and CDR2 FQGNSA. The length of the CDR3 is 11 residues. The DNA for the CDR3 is TGTGCCAGCAGCTTAACAGAGACCCAGTACTTC. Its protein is CASSLTETQYF.

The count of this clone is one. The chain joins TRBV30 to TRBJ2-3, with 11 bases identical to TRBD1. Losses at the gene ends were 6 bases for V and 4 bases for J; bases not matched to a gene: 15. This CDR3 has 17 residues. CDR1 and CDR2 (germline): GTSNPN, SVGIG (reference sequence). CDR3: CACLGPADRGPADTQYF. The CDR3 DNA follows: TGTGCCTGCTTGGGACCGGCGGACAGGGGGCCTGCAGATACGCAGTATTTT.

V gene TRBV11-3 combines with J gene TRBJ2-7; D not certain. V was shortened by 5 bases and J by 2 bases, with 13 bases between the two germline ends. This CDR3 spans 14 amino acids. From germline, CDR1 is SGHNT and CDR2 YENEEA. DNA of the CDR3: TGTGCCAGCAGCCCGGGCAGACCAGCCTACGAGCAGTACTTC. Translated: CASSPGRPAYEQYF. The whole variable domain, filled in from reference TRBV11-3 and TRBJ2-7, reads EAGVVQSPRYKIIEKKQPVAFWCNPISGHNTLYWYLQNLGQGPELLIRYENEEAVDDSQLPKDRFSAERLKGVDSTLKIQPAELGDSAVYLCASSPGRPAYEQYFGPGTRLTVT.

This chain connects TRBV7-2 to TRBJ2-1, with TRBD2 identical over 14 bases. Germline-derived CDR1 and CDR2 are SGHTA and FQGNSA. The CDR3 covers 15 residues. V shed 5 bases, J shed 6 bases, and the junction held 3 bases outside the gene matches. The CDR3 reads CASSPGLAGGNEQFF. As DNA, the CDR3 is TGTGCCAGCAGCCCTGGACTAGCGGGGGGCAATGAGCAGTTCTTC.

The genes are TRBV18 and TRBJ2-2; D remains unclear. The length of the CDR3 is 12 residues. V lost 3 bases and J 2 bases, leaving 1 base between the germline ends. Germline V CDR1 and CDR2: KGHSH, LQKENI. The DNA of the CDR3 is TGTGCCAGCTCACCCAACACCGGGGAGCTGTTTTTT. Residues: CASSPNTGELFF.

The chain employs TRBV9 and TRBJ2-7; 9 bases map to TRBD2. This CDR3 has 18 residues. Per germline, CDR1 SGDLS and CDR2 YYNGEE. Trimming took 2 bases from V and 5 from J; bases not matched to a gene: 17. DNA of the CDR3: TGTGCCAGCAGCGTGGGGGCACCATTAACCGGGACTAGCAACGAGCAGTACTTC. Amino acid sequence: CASSVGAPLTGTSNEQYF.

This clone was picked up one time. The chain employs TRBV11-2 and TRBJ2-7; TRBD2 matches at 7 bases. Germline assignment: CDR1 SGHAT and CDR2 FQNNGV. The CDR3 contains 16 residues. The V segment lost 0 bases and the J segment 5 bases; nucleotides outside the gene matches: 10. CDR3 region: CASSLDQAGDINEQYF. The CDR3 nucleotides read TGTGCCAGCAGCTTAGATCAGGCGGGAGACATCAACGAGCAGTACTTC.

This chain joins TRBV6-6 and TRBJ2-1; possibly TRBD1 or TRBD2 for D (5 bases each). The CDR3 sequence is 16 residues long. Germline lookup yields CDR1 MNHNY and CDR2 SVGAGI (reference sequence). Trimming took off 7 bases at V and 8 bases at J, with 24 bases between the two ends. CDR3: CASTNRDAAFLDEQFF. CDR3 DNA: TGTGCCAGCACGAACCGGGACGCCGCTTTTTTAGATGAGCAGTTCTTC.

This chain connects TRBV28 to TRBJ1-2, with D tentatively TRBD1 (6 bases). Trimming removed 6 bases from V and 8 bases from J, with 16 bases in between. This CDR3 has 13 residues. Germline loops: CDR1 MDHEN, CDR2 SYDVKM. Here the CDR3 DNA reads TGTGCCAGCAGGGACACACAGGGACGGGGCTACACCTTC. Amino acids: CASRDTQGRGYTF.

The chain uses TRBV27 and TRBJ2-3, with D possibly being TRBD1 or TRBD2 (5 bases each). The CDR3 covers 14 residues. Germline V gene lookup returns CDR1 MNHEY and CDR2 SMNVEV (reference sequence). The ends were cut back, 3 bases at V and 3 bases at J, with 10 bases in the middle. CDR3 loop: CASSFRDRTDTQYF. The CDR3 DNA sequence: TGTGCCAGCAGTTTTCGGGACCGAACAGATACGCAGTATTTT.

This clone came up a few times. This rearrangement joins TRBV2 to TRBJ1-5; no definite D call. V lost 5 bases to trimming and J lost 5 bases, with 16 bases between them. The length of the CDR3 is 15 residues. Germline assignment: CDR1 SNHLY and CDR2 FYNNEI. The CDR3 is CASSLDHHQHQPQHF. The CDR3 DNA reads TGTGCCAGCAGTCTAGATCACCATCAACATCAGCCCCAGCATTTT.

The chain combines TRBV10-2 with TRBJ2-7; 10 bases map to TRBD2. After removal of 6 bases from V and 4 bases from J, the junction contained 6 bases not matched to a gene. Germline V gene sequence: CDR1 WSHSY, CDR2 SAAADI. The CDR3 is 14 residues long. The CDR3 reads CASRPSGGSYEQYF. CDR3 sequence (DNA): TGCGCCAGCAGACCTAGCGGGGGATCGTACGAGCAGTACTTC.

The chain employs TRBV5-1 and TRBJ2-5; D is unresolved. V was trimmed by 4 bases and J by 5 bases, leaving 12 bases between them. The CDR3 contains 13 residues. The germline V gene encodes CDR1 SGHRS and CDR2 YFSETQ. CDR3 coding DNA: TGCGCCAGCAGCGTGACCCCTGGGGAGACCCAGTACTTC. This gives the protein CASSVTPGETQYF.